The T cell receptor (beta chain) described here comes from a study of T cells after yellow fever vaccination. On the study more broadly: With SMART-Seq v4 Ultra Low Input, the fractions containing low cell numbers were prepared.

The CDR3 covers 15 residues. With 1 base removed from V and 3 bases from J, the gap between germline ends came to 14 bases. The germline V gene encodes CDR1 SGHRS and CDR2 YFSETQ. From the 5' RACE reads, TCRdb called clonotypes with MiXCR, one entry per CDR3 protein. The repertoire consists of 250,000 to 300,000 distinct CDR3 sequences, with 13% occurring once and the leading ten covering around 0.49%. The sample in question was CD4+ T cells sorted from PBMCs, obtained 45 days after the yellow fever booster vaccination. V usage is TRBV5-1 and J usage is TRBJ2-7; D is possibly TRBD1 (5 bases). This clonotype was sampled from a man aged 25-45 years who received the YFV17D yellow fever vaccine. CDR3 protein: CASSLNSGLGYEQYF. The CDR3 DNA reads TGCGCCAGCAGCTTGAATTCAGGGCTTGGCTACGAGCAGTACTTC.